This passage covers 27 T cell receptor beta chains from one sample sequenced in a study of technical replicates of blood from a handful of donors. Generated by immunoSEQ multiplex PCR, the TCRdb table keeps only in-frame clones and is missing some. The sample lists more than 90,000 clones; roughly 96% were seen once. Sequenced material: T cells isolated from PBMCs. These receptors all come from a human donor in good health.

The chain has TRBV7-2 and TRBJ1-2; possible D gene TRBD1, 6 bases. V was shortened by 7 bases and J by 2 bases, with 14 bases between the two germline ends. The V gene's germline CDR1 is SGHTA and CDR2 FQGNSA. The CDR3 consists of 14 residues. The CDR3 protein is CASIKTGPNYGYTF. In DNA, the CDR3 is TGTGCCAGCATAAAAACAGGGCCGAACTATGGCTACACCTTC.

This clone was seen only a few times. DNA for the CDR3: TGTGCCAGCAAGGTAACAGCCCGTGAAGCTTTCTTT. This encodes CASKVTAREAFF. The chain carries TRBV2 and TRBJ1-1; D gene ambiguous. V lost 7 bases to trimming and J lost 7 bases, with 13 bases between them. The CDR3 is 12 amino acids. Germline V gene lookup returns CDR1 SNHLY and CDR2 FYNNEI. The full variable domain, rest sourced from reference TRBV2 and TRBJ1-1, is EPEVTQTPSHQVTQMGQEVILRCVPISNHLYFYWYRQILGQKVEFLVSFYNNEISEKSEIFDDQFSVERPDGSNFTLKIRSTKLEDSAMYFCASKVTAREAFFGQGTRLTVV.

The chain uses TRBV19 and TRBJ1-3, with 10 bases identical to TRBD1. The CDR3 runs to 13 residues. Germline V gene data show CDR1 as LNHDA and CDR2 as SQIVND (reference sequence). Trimming at V came to 10 bases and at J to 5 bases, leaving 5 bases not matched to a gene. The CDR3 sequence: CATTGQGRNTIYF. The CDR3 bases are TGTGCCACCACGGGACAGGGGAGAAACACCATATATTTT.

This clone was seen once. J is TRBJ1-3 and V is TRBV9, with 9 bases lining up with TRBD1. Germline trimming cut 0 bases from V and 8 bases from J; bases unmatched to any gene: 3. The CDR3 length is 14 residues. Germline lookup yields CDR1 SGDLS and CDR2 YYNGEE. CDR3 DNA: TGTGCCAGCAGCGTAGAGGACAGGGGATACACCATATATTTT. Protein sequence: CASSVEDRGYTIYF.

The rearrangement links TRBV27 to TRBJ1-1; D perhaps matches TRBD1 (5 bases). This CDR3 has 13 residues. The V gene's germline CDR1 is MNHEY and CDR2 SMNVEV (reference sequence). Trimming removed 5 bases from V and 10 bases from J, with 17 bases in between. The CDR3 loop reads CASSVRGGEGAFF. The CDR3 nucleotides read TGTGCCAGCAGTGTGAGGGGAGGGGAGGGAGCTTTCTTT.

The chain links TRBV2 to TRBJ1-5; 7 positions match TRBD1. Germline V gene data show CDR1 as SNHLY and CDR2 as FYNNEI. V lost 6 bases to trimming and J lost 8 bases; unmatched junction nucleotides: 13. The CDR3 totals 15 residues. This chain's CDR3 is CASRPRGTAGEPQHF. CDR3 DNA: TGTGCCAGCAGACCTCGCGGGACAGCCGGGGAGCCCCAGCATTTT.

The chain links TRBV6-1 to TRBJ1-2; 8 nucleotides agree with TRBD1. The germline gives CDR1 MNHNS, CDR2 SASEGT. The CDR3 is 13 amino acids. Trimming removed 3 bases from V and 4 bases from J; junction bases left unmatched: 1. CDR3 region: CASSDGTGYGYTF. In DNA, the CDR3 is TGTGCCAGCAGTGACGGGACAGGCTATGGCTACACCTTC.

The chain links TRBV2 to TRBJ2-1, with D possibly TRBD1 on 5 matching bases. V dropped 6 bases and J dropped 0 bases, with 12 bases sitting between them. This CDR3 is 15 amino acids long. The germline V gene has CDR1 SNHLY and CDR2 FYNNEI. Written as DNA, the CDR3 is TGTGCCAGCAGGCGGACAACAAGCTCCTACAATGAGCAGTTCTTC. Protein product: CASRRTTSSYNEQFF.

This chain links TRBV5-4 with TRBJ1-2, with a tentative D call TRBD1 (6 bases). V dropped 2 bases and J dropped 0 bases, with 17 bases sitting between them. CDR1 is SGHNT, CDR2 YYREEE, per germline (reference sequence). CDR3 length: 17 residues. CDR3 protein: CASSFPGDYLANYGYTF. The CDR3 DNA reads as TGTGCCAGCAGCTTCCCAGGGGACTATCTAGCTAACTATGGCTACACCTTC.

This clone was counted a few times. This rearrangement joins TRBV5-1 to TRBJ1-1; tentatively, D is TRBD1 (5 bases). V was trimmed by 4 bases and J by 0 bases, leaving 7 bases between them. Germline V gene lookup returns CDR1 SGHRS and CDR2 YFSETQ. CDR3 length: 13 residues. The CDR3, as DNA: TGCGCCAGCAGCCCAGGGTTGAACACTGAAGCTTTCTTT. It is translated as CASSPGLNTEAFF.

The V gene is TRBV10-1, the J gene TRBJ2-7, with 9 bases fitting TRBD1. CDR3 length: 14 amino acids. Germline V lookup: CDR1 WNHNN, CDR2 SYGVQD (reference sequence). The V gene end was trimmed by 5 bases and the J gene end by 2 bases; junction bases not matched to a gene: 4. For the CDR3, the DNA is TGCGCCAGCAGTCAATGGACAGGGGCCTACGAGCAGTACTTC. The encoded protein is CASSQWTGAYEQYF.

The chain uses TRBV6-5 and TRBJ2-2, with a possible D match to TRBD1 (6 bases). The germline V gene has CDR1 MNHEY and CDR2 SVGAGI. The CDR3 is made up of 13 amino acids. The V end was cut by 5 bases, the J end by 7 bases, with 11 bases between. CDR3 loop: CASSDRRLGELFF. For the CDR3, the DNA is TGTGCCAGCAGTGACAGGCGGCTCGGGGAGCTGTTTTTT.

The V gene is TRBV7-2, the J gene TRBJ2-1; 8 bases are shared with TRBD2. V dropped 1 base and J dropped 5; count of bases not matched to a gene: 13. Germline CDR1 is SGHTA and CDR2 is FQGNSA. The CDR3 is 18 amino acids. The CDR3 DNA follows: TGTGCCAGCAGCTTAGTGAGGTCGATAGCGGGAAGGAACAATGAGCAGTTCTTC. Protein product: CASSLVRSIAGRNNEQFF. Looking up the rest from reference TRBV7-2 and TRBJ2-1 gives the full variable domain: GAGVSQSPSNKVTEKGKDVELRCDPISGHTALYWYRQSLGQGLEFLIYFQGNSAPDKSGLPSDRFSAERTGGSVSTLTIQRTQQEDSAVYLCASSLVRSIAGRNNEQFFGPGTRLTVL.

This clone was seen a few times. This chain connects TRBV5-1 to TRBJ2-5, with a weak D call TRBD1 (6 bases). The CDR3 length is 13 residues. V was shortened by 0 bases and J by 7 bases, with 10 bases between the two germline ends. Germline CDR1 SGHRS, CDR2 YFSETQ. The CDR3 DNA follows: TGCGCCAGCAGCTTGGACAGGGTGGCGACCCAGTACTTC. This translates into CASSLDRVATQYF.

V is TRBV28 and J is TRBJ2-3; 10 nucleotides align to TRBD2. The CDR3 has 16 residues. With 2 bases clipped from V and 4 bases from J, the junction kept 6 bases outside the gene matches. Per germline, CDR1 MDHEN and CDR2 SYDVKM. Here the CDR3 reads CASSLLLAGAADTQYF. The CDR3 bases are TGTGCCAGCAGTTTACTCCTAGCGGGAGCGGCAGATACGCAGTATTTT. The full variable domain, completed using reference TRBV28 and TRBJ2-3, is DVKVTQSSRYLVKRTGEKVFLECVQDMDHENMFWYRQDPGLGLRLIYFSYDVKMKEKGDIPEGYSVSREKKERFSLILESASTNQTSMYLCASSLLLAGAADTQYFGPGTRLTVL.

The V and J genes are TRBV6-6 and TRBJ1-2, with no clear D. This CDR3 is 12 amino acids long. Germline CDR1 is MNHNY and CDR2 is SVGAGI (reference sequence). V lost 2 bases to trimming and J lost 5 bases, with 6 bases between them. DNA for the CDR3: TGTGCCAGCAGTTACACAAATTATGGCTACACCTTC. Protein sequence: CASSYTNYGYTF.

The chain uses TRBV7-9 and TRBJ1-2, with D possibly being TRBD1 (6 bases). The germline CDR1 and CDR2 sequences are SEHNR and FQNEAQ (reference sequence). The V end was cut by 2 bases, the J end by 2 bases, with 9 bases between. The CDR3 covers 14 residues. The CDR3, as DNA: TGTGCCAGCAGCTTAAAAACAGGGAACTATGGCTACACCTTC. This codes for CASSLKTGNYGYTF.

This chain joins TRBV28 and TRBJ2-7; D not resolved. CDR1 is MDHEN, CDR2 SYDVKM, per germline. V was pared by 1 base and J by 6 bases, with 7 bases between. This CDR3 has 12 amino acids. The CDR3 DNA reads as TGTGCCAGCAGTTTATTTGTGCGCGAGCAGTACTTC. This codes for CASSLFVREQYF.

The chain recombines TRBV2 with TRBJ2-5; TRBD1 is a possible D gene (5 bases). The V end lost 6 bases, the J end lost 4 bases, and 12 bases lay between the germline ends. The CDR3 runs 13 residues. CDR1 and CDR2 (germline): SNHLY, FYNNEI. The chain's CDR3 is CASRPWGPETQYF. The CDR3 DNA is TGTGCCAGCAGGCCTTGGGGCCCAGAGACCCAGTACTTC.

The rearrangement joins TRBV5-1 to TRBJ2-1, with a tentative D call TRBD2 (5 bases). V was clipped by 0 bases and J by 2 bases, with 9 bases between them. Germline CDR1 SGHRS, CDR2 YFSETQ. The CDR3 has 15 residues. CDR3 sequence reads: CASSLGESTYNEQFF. CDR3 nucleotides: TGCGCCAGCAGCTTGGGGGAGAGTACCTACAATGAGCAGTTCTTC.

The rearrangement links TRBV19 to TRBJ2-7, with 12 bases fitting TRBD2. The CDR3 consists of 15 residues. CDR1 and CDR2 from the germline V gene are LNHDA and SQIVND (reference sequence). The V and J ends lost 6 bases and 5 bases, in that order; junction bases with no gene match: 8. CDR3 loop: CASSRRLAGANEQYF. CDR3 bases: TGTGCCAGTAGCAGAAGACTAGCGGGAGCCAACGAGCAGTACTTC.

This clone was observed a single time. This sequence joins TRBV6-1 and TRBJ2-7; 9 bases line up with TRBD2. Per the germline V gene, CDR1 is MNHNS and CDR2 is SASEGT. The junction had 14 bases not matched to a gene; V was cut back by 4 bases and J by 4 bases. The CDR3 totals 17 residues. CDR3 nucleotides: TGTGCCAGCAGTGGACGCCGACGGGCTAGCGGGAATTACGAGCAGTACTTC. As protein: CASSGRRRASGNYEQYF.

This chain links TRBV19 with TRBJ2-3; the D gene is possibly TRBD1 (6 bases). CDR1 and CDR2 from the germline V gene are LNHDA and SQIVND (reference sequence). The germline V and J ends were trimmed by 10 bases and 4 bases, with 21 bases remaining between them. CDR3 size: 15 residues. The DNA of the CDR3 is TGTGCCACCCAGGGGACAATGCTTAACGCAGATACGCAGTATTTT. This gives the protein CATQGTMLNADTQYF.

The chain combines TRBV6-6 with TRBJ1-5; no clear D. CDR3 length equals 16 residues. The germline V and J ends were trimmed by 2 bases and 3 bases, with 14 bases remaining between them. Germline CDR1 and CDR2: MNHNY and SVGAGI (reference sequence). CDR3 in amino acids: CASSYAGQYSNQPQHF. CDR3 sequence (DNA): TGTGCCAGCAGTTACGCGGGTCAGTACTCCAATCAGCCCCAGCATTTT.

The J gene is TRBJ1-5, the V gene TRBV28, with D possibly TRBD1 on 5 matching bases. The V and J ends lost 6 bases and 0 bases respectively, with 18 bases between them. The CDR3 contains 17 residues. Germline V CDR1 and CDR2: MDHEN, SYDVKM. CDR3 nucleotide sequence: TGTGCCAGCAGCAATTACTTGGACACTCATAGCAATCAGCCCCAGCATTTT. Its translation is CASSNYLDTHSNQPQHF.

The chain recombines TRBV14 with TRBJ2-3; a possible D gene is TRBD2 (7 bases). The germline V gene encodes CDR1 SGHDN and CDR2 FVKESK. V was shortened by 2 bases and J by 3 bases, with 15 bases between the two germline ends. This CDR3 region has 16 residues. In DNA, the CDR3 is TGTGCCAGCAGCCAACAAAGGGGGGGCTGGACAGATACGCAGTATTTT. Encoded protein: CASSQQRGGWTDTQYF. Looking up the rest from reference TRBV14 and TRBJ2-3 gives the full variable domain: EAGVTQFPSHSVIEKGQTVTLRCDPISGHDNLYWYRRVMGKEIKFLLHFVKESKQDESGMPNNRFLAERTGGTYSTLKVQPAELEDSGVYFCASSQQRGGWTDTQYFGPGTRLTVL.

V gene TRBV9 combines with J gene TRBJ1-1; possibly TRBD1 for D (5 bases). V gave up 4 bases and J gave up 0 bases, with 13 bases separating them. CDR1 SGDLS and CDR2 YYNGEE come from the germline V gene. The CDR3 is 15 amino acids. The CDR3 sequence is CASSPGGNMNTEAFF. DNA for the CDR3: TGTGCCAGCAGCCCCGGGGGGAACATGAACACTGAAGCTTTCTTT.